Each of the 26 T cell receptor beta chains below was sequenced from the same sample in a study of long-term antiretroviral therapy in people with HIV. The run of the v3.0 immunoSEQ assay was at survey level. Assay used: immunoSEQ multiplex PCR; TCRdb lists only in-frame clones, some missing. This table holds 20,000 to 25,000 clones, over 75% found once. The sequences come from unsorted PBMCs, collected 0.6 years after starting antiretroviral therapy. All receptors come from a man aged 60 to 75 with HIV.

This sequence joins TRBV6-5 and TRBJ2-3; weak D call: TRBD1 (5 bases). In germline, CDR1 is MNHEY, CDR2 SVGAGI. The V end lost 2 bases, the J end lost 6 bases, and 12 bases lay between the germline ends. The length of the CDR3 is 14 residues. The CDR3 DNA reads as TGTGCCAGCAGTTACGCCTCAGGGTCTGATACGCAGTATTTT. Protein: CASSYASGSDTQYF.

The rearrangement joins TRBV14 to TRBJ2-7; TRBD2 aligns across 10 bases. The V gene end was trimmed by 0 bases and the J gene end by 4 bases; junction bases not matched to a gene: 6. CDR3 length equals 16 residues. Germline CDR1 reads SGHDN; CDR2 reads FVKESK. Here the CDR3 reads CASSQDWSSGRYEQYF. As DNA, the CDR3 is TGTGCCAGCAGCCAAGATTGGTCTAGCGGGAGATACGAGCAGTACTTC.

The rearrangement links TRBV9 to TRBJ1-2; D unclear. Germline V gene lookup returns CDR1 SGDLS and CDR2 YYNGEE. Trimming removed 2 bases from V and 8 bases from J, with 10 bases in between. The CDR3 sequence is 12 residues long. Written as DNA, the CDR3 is TGTGCCAGCAGCGTTGGAACCTTGGGCTACACCTTC. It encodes CASSVGTLGYTF.

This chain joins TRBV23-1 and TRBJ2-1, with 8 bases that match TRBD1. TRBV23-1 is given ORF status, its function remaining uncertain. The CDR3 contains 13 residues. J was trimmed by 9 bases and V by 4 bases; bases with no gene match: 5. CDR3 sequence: CASSRYRGCEQFF. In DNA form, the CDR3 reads TGCGCCAGCAGTCGGTACAGGGGGTGTGAGCAGTTCTTC.

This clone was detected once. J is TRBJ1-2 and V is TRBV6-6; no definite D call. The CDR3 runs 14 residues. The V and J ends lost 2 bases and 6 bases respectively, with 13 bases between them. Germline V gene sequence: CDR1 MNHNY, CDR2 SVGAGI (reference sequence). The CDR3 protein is CASSYAGKTDGYTF. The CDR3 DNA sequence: TGTGCCAGCAGTTACGCGGGGAAAACGGATGGCTACACCTTC.

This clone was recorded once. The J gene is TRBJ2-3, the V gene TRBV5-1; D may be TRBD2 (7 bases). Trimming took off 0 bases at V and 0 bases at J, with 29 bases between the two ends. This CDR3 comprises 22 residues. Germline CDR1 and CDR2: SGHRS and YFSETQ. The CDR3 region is CASSLGGITAFIPGGSTDTQYF. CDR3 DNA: TGCGCCAGCAGCTTGGGAGGTATTACCGCCTTTATCCCGGGGGGCAGCACAGATACGCAGTATTTT. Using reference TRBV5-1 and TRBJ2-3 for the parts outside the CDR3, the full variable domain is KAGVTQTPRYLIKTRGQQVTLSCSPISGHRSVSWYQQTPGQGLQFLFEYFSETQRNKGNFPGRFSGRQFSNSRSEMNVSTLELGDSALYLCASSLGGITAFIPGGSTDTQYFGPGTRLTVL.

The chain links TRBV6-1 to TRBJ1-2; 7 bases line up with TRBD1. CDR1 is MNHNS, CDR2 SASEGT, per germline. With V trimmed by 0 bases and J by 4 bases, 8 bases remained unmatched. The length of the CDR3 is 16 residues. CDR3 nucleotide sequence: TGTGCCAGCAGTGAAGCGCACGGGACAGAATTCTATGGCTACACCTTC. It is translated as CASSEAHGTEFYGYTF.

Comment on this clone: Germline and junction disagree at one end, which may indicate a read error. The CDR3 region has the DNA TGTGCTAGCAGCCCCGGGACTAGCACGATTCAGTTCTTC. Its translation is CASSPGTSTIQFF. The chain carries TRBV7-7 and TRBJ2-1, with 9 nucleotides matching TRBD2. The germline CDR1 and CDR2 sequences are SSHAT and FNYEAQ (reference sequence). The CDR3 totals 13 residues.

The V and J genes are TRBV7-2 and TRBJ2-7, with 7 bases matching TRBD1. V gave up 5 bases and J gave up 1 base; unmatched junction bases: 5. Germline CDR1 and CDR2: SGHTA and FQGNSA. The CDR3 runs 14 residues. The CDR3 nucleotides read TGTGCCAGCAGCCTCTACAGGGGATCCTACGAGCAGTACTTC. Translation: CASSLYRGSYEQYF.

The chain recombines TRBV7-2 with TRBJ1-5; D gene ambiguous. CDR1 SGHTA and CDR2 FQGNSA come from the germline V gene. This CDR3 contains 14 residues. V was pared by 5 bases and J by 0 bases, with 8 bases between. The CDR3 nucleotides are TGTGCCAGCAGCCAGATAAATAGCAATCAGCCCCAGCATTTT. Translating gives CASSQINSNQPQHF.

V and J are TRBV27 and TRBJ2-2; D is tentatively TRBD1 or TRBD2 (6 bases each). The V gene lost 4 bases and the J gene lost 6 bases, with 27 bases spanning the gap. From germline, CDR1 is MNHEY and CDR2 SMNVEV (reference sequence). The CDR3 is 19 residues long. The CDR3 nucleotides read TGTGCCAGCAGTTACTTAGCAGGGGCGGTTAGCGGAGAGGCCGGGGAGCTGTTTTTT. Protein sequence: CASSYLAGAVSGEAGELFF.

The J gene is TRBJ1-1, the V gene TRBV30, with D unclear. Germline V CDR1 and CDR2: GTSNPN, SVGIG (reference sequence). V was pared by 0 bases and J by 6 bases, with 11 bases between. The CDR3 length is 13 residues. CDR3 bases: TGTGCCTGGAGTGTTGCCGGGCTCTCTGAAGCTTTCTTT. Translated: CAWSVAGLSEAFF.

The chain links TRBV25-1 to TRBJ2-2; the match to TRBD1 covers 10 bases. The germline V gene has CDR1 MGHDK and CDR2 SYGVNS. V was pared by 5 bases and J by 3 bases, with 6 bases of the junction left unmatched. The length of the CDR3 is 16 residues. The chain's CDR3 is CASSPRTGGDTGELFF. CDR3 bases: TGTGCCAGCAGTCCAAGGACAGGGGGGGACACCGGGGAGCTGTTTTTT.

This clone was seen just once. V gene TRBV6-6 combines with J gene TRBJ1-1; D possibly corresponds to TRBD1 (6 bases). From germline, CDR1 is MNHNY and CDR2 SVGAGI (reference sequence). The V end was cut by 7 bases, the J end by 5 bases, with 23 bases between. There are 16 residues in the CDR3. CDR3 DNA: TGTGCCAGCAATACCCCTAGGACGGGGGCAGGAACTGAAGCTTTCTTT. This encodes CASNTPRTGAGTEAFF.

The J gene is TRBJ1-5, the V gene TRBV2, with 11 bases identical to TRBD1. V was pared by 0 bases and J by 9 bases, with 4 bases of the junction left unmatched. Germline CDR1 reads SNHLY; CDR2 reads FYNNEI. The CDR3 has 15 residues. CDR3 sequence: CASSEAPGQGGPQHF. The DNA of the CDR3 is TGTGCCAGCAGTGAAGCTCCGGGACAGGGGGGGCCCCAGCATTTT. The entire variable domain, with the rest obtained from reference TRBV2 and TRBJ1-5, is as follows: EPEVTQTPSHQVTQMGQEVILRCVPISNHLYFYWYRQILGQKVEFLVSFYNNEISEKSEIFDDQFSVERPDGSNFTLKIRSTKLEDSAMYFCASSEAPGQGGPQHFGDGTRLSIL.

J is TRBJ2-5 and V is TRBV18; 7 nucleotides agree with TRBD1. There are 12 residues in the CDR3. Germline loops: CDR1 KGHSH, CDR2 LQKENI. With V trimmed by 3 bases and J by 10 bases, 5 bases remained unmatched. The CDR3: CASSPASGGQYF. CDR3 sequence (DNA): TGTGCCAGCTCACCCGCCTCAGGGGGCCAGTACTTC.

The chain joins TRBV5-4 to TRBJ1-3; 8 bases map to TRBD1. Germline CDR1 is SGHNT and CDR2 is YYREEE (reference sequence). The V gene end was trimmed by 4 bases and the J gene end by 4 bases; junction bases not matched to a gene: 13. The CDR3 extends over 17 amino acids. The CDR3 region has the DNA TGTGCCAGCAGCCTCCCCAAGGCCGACAGGGGAGGAAACACCATATATTTT. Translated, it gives CASSLPKADRGGNTIYF.

CDR3 amino acids: CASSLGDSGGEKLFF. The CDR3, as DNA: TGCGCCAGCAGCTTGGGGGACAGCGGAGGGGAAAAACTGTTTTTT. The chain couples TRBV5-1 to TRBJ1-4; 7 bases line up with TRBD1. The germline V gene encodes CDR1 SGHRS and CDR2 YFSETQ. Trimming removed 0 bases from V and 8 bases from J; junction bases left unmatched: 7. The CDR3 consists of 15 residues.

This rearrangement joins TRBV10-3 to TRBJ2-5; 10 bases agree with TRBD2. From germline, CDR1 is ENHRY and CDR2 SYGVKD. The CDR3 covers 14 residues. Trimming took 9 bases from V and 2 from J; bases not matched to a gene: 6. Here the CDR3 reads CAIASGGRQETQYF. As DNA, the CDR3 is TGTGCCATTGCTAGCGGGGGCCGACAAGAGACCCAGTACTTC.

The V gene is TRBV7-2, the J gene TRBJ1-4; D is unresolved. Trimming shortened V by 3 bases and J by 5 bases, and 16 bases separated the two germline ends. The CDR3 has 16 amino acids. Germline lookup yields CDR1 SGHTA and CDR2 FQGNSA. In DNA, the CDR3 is TGTGCCAGCAGCTTGCGGCCCTCAACCACGAATGAAAAACTGTTTTTT. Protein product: CASSLRPSTTNEKLFF.

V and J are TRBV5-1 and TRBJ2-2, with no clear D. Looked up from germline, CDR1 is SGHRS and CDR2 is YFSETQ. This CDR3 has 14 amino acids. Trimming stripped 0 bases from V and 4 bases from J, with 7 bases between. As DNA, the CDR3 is TGCGCCAGCAGCTTGGTAGCCGCCACCGGGGAGCTGTTTTTT. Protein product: CASSLVAATGELFF.

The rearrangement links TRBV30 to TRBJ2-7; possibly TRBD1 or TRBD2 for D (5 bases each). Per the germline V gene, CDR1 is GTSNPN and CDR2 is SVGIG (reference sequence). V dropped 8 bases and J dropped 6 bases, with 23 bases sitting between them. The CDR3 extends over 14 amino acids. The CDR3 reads CAVTPRGLLSEQYF. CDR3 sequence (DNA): TGTGCCGTAACCCCCCGGGGCCTTTTAAGCGAGCAGTACTTC.

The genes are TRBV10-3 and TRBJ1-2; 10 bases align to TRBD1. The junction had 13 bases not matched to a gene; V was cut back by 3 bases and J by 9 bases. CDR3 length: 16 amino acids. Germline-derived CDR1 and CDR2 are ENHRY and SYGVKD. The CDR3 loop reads CAISELPRGDRGRYTF. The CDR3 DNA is TGTGCCATCAGTGAACTCCCCAGGGGGGACAGGGGTCGCTACACCTTC.

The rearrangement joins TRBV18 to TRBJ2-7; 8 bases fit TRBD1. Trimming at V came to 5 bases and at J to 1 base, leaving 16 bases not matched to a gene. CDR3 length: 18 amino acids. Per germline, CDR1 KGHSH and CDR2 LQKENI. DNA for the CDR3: TGTGCCAGCTCAGTGGCAGGGGGCCTGAAGGTAGGGTCCTACGAGCAGTACTTC. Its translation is CASSVAGGLKVGSYEQYF.

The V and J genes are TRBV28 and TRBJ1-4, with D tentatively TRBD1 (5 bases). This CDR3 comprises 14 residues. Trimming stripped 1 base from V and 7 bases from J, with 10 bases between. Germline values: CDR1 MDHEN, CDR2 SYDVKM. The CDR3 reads CASSLSGAREKLFF. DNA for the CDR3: TGTGCCAGCAGTTTATCCGGGGCTCGTGAAAAACTGTTTTTT. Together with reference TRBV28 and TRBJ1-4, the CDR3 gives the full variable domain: DVKVTQSSRYLVKRTGEKVFLECVQDMDHENMFWYRQDPGLGLRLIYFSYDVKMKEKGDIPEGYSVSREKKERFSLILESASTNQTSMYLCASSLSGAREKLFFGSGTQLSVL.

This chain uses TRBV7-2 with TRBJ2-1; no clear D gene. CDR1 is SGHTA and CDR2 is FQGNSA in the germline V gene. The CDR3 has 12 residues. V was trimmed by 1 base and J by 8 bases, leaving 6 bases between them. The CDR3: CASSLVYDEQFF. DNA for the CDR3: TGTGCCAGCAGCTTAGTGTATGATGAGCAGTTCTTC.